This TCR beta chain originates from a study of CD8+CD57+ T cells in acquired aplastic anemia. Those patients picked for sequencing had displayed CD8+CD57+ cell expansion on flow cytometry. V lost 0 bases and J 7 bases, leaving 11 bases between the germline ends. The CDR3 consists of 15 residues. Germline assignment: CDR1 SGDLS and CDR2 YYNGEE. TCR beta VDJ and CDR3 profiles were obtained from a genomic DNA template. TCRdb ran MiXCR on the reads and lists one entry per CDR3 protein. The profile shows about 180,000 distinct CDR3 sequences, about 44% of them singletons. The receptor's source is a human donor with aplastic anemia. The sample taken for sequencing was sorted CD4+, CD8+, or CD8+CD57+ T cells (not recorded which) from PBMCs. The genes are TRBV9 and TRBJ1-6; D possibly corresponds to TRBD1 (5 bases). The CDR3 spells CASSVGRAGNSPLHF. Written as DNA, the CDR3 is TGTGCCAGCAGCGTAGGCAGGGCGGGGAATTCACCCCTCCACTTT.